The text below deals with one T cell receptor beta chain. Antigen unknown. Tagging with unique molecular identifiers was applied to individual cDNA molecules. TCRdb independently ran MiXCR on the 5' RACE reads; one entry per CDR3 protein. The table has roughly 70,000 distinct CDR3 sequences, around 20% seen once. This CDR3 spans 12 amino acids. Trimming removed 5 bases at V and 3 bases at J, with 11 bases between. Germline CDR1 and CDR2: SQVTM and ANQGSEA. The data originate from a study of early T cells in non-severe SARS-CoV-2 infection. Looking at the study overall: Sequencing input comprised bulk RNA from unsorted whole blood; chain pairing was not available. Broader study findings: Anti-spike CD8 responses were favored in VDJdb matching, and private and CD4 specificities were missed.

The sequencing used whole blood, collected at baseline. This sequence originates from an adult who was a healthcare worker with PCR-confirmed SARS-CoV-2 infection or an uninfected control (not recorded which). The genes are TRBV29-1 and TRBJ2-7, with D possibly being TRBD1 (6 bases). The CDR3 protein is CSVRTDYYEQYF. The CDR3 DNA follows: TGCAGCGTTAGGACAGACTACTACGAGCAGTACTTC.